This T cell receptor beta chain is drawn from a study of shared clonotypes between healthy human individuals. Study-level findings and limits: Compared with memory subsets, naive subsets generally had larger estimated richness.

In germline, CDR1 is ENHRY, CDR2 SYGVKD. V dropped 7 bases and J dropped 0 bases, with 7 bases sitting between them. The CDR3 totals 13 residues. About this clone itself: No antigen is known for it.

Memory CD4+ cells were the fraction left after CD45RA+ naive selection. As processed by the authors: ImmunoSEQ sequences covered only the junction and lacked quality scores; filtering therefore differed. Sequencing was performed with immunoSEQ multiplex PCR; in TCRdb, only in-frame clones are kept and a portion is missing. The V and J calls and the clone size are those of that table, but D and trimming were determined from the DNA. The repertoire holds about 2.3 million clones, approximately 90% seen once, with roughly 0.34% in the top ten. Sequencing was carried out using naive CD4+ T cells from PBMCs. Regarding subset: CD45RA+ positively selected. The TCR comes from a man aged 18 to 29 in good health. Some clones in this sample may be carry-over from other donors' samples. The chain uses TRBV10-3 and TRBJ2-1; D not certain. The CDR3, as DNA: TGTGCCATCAATGCCGGCTCCTACAATGAGCAGTTCTTC. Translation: CAINAGSYNEQFF.